This entry lists 12 T cell receptor beta chains sequenced from one sample in a study of CD8 T cells in Susac syndrome. Random hexamers primed reverse transcription of roughly 0.5 to 1 ug RNA. TCRdb re-derived calls from the immunoSEQ multiplex PCR reads in MiXCR, one entry per CDR3 protein. The sample lists about 430,000 distinct CDR3 sequences; roughly 85% were seen once. The specimen sequenced was CD8+ T cells from PBMCs. All receptors come from a human donor with multiple sclerosis.

The chain has TRBV5-1 and TRBJ1-6; D remains unclear. The CDR3 sequence is 15 residues long. CDR1 and CDR2 from the germline V gene are SGHRS and YFSETQ. Trimming took off 5 bases at V and 5 bases at J, with 14 bases between the two ends. The CDR3 bases are TGCGCCAGCAGGGATCCGGGTTACCATAATTCACCCCTCCACTTT. Its protein product is CASRDPGYHNSPLHF.

This chain joins TRBV5-4 and TRBJ2-5; tentative D call: TRBD1 (6 bases). The CDR3 has 13 amino acids. V was cut by 5 bases and J by 1 base, with 9 bases left in between. In germline, CDR1 is SGHNT, CDR2 YYREEE (reference sequence). Here the CDR3 reads CASREGGQETQYF. In nucleotides, the CDR3 is TGTGCCAGCAGAGAAGGGGGCCAAGAGACCCAGTACTTC.

The chain carries TRBV11-2 and TRBJ1-3, with a tentative D call TRBD1 (6 bases). Germline V gives CDR1 SGHAT, CDR2 FQNNGV. The V end was cut by 3 bases, the J end by 4 bases, with 13 bases between. CDR3 size: 15 residues. The CDR3 reads CASSLVAGTGNTIYF. DNA for the CDR3: TGTGCCAGCAGCTTGGTGGCAGGGACAGGAAACACCATATATTTT.

The V gene is TRBV13, the J gene TRBJ2-3, with 12 bases matching TRBD2. Germline V gene data show CDR1 as PRHDT and CDR2 as FYEKMQ (reference sequence). The ends lost 4 bases at V and 5 bases at J; junction bases unmatched: 4. The length of the CDR3 is 15 residues. The CDR3 DNA follows: TGTGCCAGCAGCTCGACTAGCGGGGGAGGAGATACGCAGTATTTT. Its protein is CASSSTSGGGDTQYF.

The rearrangement links TRBV29-1 to TRBJ2-7; D gene ambiguous. V lost 4 bases to trimming and J lost 3 bases, with 7 bases between them. Germline-derived CDR1 and CDR2 are SQVTM and ANQGSEA. The CDR3 is 11 residues long. CDR3 nucleotide sequence: TGCAGCGTTGTTGGGATCTACGAGCAGTACTTC. Its translation is CSVVGIYEQYF.

The chain employs TRBV27 and TRBJ2-1; TRBD2 aligns across 12 bases. Germline CDR1 MNHEY, CDR2 SMNVEV (reference sequence). The CDR3 spans 19 residues. V shed 2 bases, J shed 4 bases, and the junction held 12 bases outside the gene matches. CDR3 loop: CASSLISLAGGPAYNEQFF. The CDR3 DNA reads as TGTGCCAGCAGTTTAATAAGCCTAGCGGGGGGGCCTGCGTACAATGAGCAGTTCTTC.

The J gene is TRBJ1-2, the V gene TRBV27; TRBD1 might be the D (6 bases). The CDR3 length is 16 residues. Germline CDR1 MNHEY, CDR2 SMNVEV (reference sequence). V lost 0 bases to trimming and J lost 4 bases, with 15 bases between them. This CDR3 reads CASSLSAHRVGYGYTF. CDR3 bases: TGTGCCAGCAGTTTATCCGCTCACAGGGTGGGCTATGGCTACACCTTC.

The genes are TRBV24-1 and TRBJ2-4; D may be TRBD1 or TRBD2 (6 bases each). Trimming cost V 1 base and J 3 bases, with 18 bases left between them. Germline V CDR1 and CDR2: KGHDR, SFDVKD. The CDR3 spans 18 residues. CDR3 in amino acids: CATSDLNLGGYGKNIQYF. The CDR3 coding sequence is TGTGCCACCAGTGATTTAAACTTGGGGGGCTACGGCAAAAACATTCAGTACTTC.

The chain joins TRBV5-1 to TRBJ2-1; 10 nucleotides align to TRBD2. Germline assignment: CDR1 SGHRS and CDR2 YFSETQ. This CDR3 spans 14 amino acids. Trimming at V came to 9 bases and at J to 6 bases, leaving 9 bases not matched to a gene. CDR3 residues: CATGTAGGLNEQFF. As DNA, the CDR3 is TGCGCCACCGGTACAGCGGGGGGGCTCAATGAGCAGTTCTTC.

J is TRBJ1-6 and V is TRBV21-1; the table's TRBD1 call for D was not verified on the DNA. TRBV21-1 is recorded as a pseudogene. The CDR3 sequence is 14 residues long. DNA for the CDR3: TGTGCCAGCAGCACGACAGGGGGCCATTCACCCCTCCACTTT. Its translation: CASSTTGGHSPLHF.

The chain employs TRBV7-8 and TRBJ2-7; D is perhaps TRBD1 (6 bases). With 1 base removed from V and 3 bases from J, the gap between germline ends came to 10 bases. There are 14 residues in the CDR3. The V gene's germline CDR1 is SGHVS and CDR2 FQNEAQ. The CDR3 spells CASSLVGRGYEQYF. The CDR3 coding sequence is TGTGCCAGCAGCTTAGTCGGCAGGGGCTACGAGCAGTACTTC.

The chain employs TRBV11-2 and TRBJ2-7; a weak D match, TRBD2 (6 bases). In germline, CDR1 is SGHAT, CDR2 FQNNGV. The CDR3 length is 13 residues. Trimming removed 3 bases at V and 3 bases at J, with 9 bases between. CDR3 nucleotide sequence: TGTGCCAGCAGCTTCGGGGAGGTCTACGAGCAGTACTTC. Amino acids: CASSFGEVYEQYF.